The 28 T cell receptor beta chains in this list originate from one sample, sequenced in a study of blood T cell repertoires in COVID-19. Profiled with immunoSEQ multiplex PCR; TCRdb holds only in-frame clones, not every one. The top ten hold roughly 0.9% of the sample, which has over 350,000 clones, roughly nine tenths seen once. The sequencing sample was made of PBMCs or T cells enriched from blood (not recorded which). Receptors originate from a woman aged 40 to 55 who had been exposed to COVID-19.

The chain recombines TRBV19 with TRBJ1-1; 8 bases are a match to TRBD1. V shed 9 bases, J shed 0 bases, and the junction held 3 bases outside the gene matches. CDR1 LNHDA and CDR2 SQIVND come from the germline V gene (reference sequence). The CDR3 length is 13 residues. The CDR3 DNA follows: TGTGCCAGCGACAGGGGAATGAACACTGAAGCTTTCTTT. Residues: CASDRGMNTEAFF. Full variable domain (missing parts from reference TRBV19 and TRBJ1-1): DGGITQSPKYLFRKEGQNVTLSCEQNLNHDAMYWYRQDPGQGLRLIYYSQIVNDFQKGDIAEGYSVSREKKESFPLTVTSAQKNPTAFYLCASDRGMNTEAFFGQGTRLTVV.

The chain recombines TRBV18 with TRBJ2-2; 11 bases match TRBD1. Trimming took 3 bases from V and 2 from J; bases not matched to a gene: 8. Germline V gene sequence: CDR1 KGHSH, CDR2 LQKENI. The CDR3 length is 18 residues. The CDR3 spells CASSPSKDRGLNTGELFF. The CDR3 region has the DNA TGTGCCAGCTCACCTTCGAAGGACAGGGGGCTTAACACCGGGGAGCTGTTTTTT.

The V call is TRBV5-4, the J call TRBJ1-1; 7 bases are a match to TRBD1. Germline CDR1 SGHNT, CDR2 YYREEE (reference sequence). V trimming: 4 bases; J trimming: 0 bases; junction bases outside the gene matches: 6. This CDR3 contains 15 residues. The CDR3 nucleotides read TGTGCCAGCAGCACACACAGGGGATTGAACACTGAAGCTTTCTTT. Translating gives CASSTHRGLNTEAFF.

A single count supports this clone. The CDR3 loop is CATSRGRNQPQHF. CDR3 DNA: TGTGCCACCTCCAGGGGCAGAAATCAGCCCCAGCATTTT. V is TRBV6-5 and J is TRBJ1-5; TRBD1 is a possible D gene (6 bases). This CDR3 contains 13 residues. V lost 10 bases and J lost 4, with 14 bases in between. Germline CDR1 and CDR2: MNHEY and SVGAGI.

This chain connects TRBV12-5 to TRBJ2-7; 8 bases are a match to TRBD1. CDR1 is LGHNT, CDR2 FRNRAP, per germline. CDR3 length: 14 amino acids. Germline trimming cut 6 bases from V and 4 bases from J; bases unmatched to any gene: 8. CDR3 nucleotide sequence: TGTGCTAGTGGAACTACCGGGACAGGTTACGAGCAGTACTTC. It specifies CASGTTGTGYEQYF.

A single count supports this clone. The rearrangement uses TRBV5-1 and TRBJ1-4; the D gene is possibly TRBD1 (6 bases). The CDR3 is 17 residues long. CDR1 SGHRS and CDR2 YFSETQ come from the germline V gene. Deletions cut 4 bases from V and 0 bases from J, with 16 bases between. The CDR3 DNA reads as TGCGCCAGCAGCCTCTTTCGGACAGAGACAACTAATGAAAAACTGTTTTTT. Amino acid sequence: CASSLFRTETTNEKLFF.

The V and J genes are TRBV7-2 and TRBJ2-5, with D maybe TRBD2 (5 bases). The CDR3 loop spans 16 amino acids. Germline-derived CDR1 and CDR2 are SGHTA and FQGNSA. V was shortened by 4 bases and J by 4 bases, with 19 bases between the two germline ends. The CDR3 nucleotides are TGTGCCAGCAGCTACCTCCCGCCGGGATTGATAGAGACCCAGTACTTC. As protein: CASSYLPPGLIETQYF.

The CDR3 coding sequence is TGTGCCAGTAGATCGGGTATGGTGGACGAGCAGTACTTC. It yields the protein CASRSGMVDEQYF. The rearrangement uses TRBV19 and TRBJ2-7; D uncertain. The V end was cut by 6 bases, the J end by 5 bases, with 14 bases between. CDR1 is LNHDA and CDR2 is SQIVND in the germline V gene (reference sequence). There are 13 residues in the CDR3.

The chain recombines TRBV7-8 with TRBJ1-5, with a tentative D call TRBD1 (5 bases). This CDR3 comprises 15 residues. Germline V CDR1 and CDR2: SGHVS, FQNEAQ. Trimming left V 5 bases short and J 3 bases short, with 14 bases between. The CDR3 bases are TGTGCCAGCAGCAAGGACACGATCGCCAATCAGCCCCAGCATTTT. It yields the protein CASSKDTIANQPQHF.

This rearrangement joins TRBV13 to TRBJ1-1, with D perhaps TRBD1 (6 bases). CDR1 and CDR2 (germline): PRHDT, FYEKMQ (reference sequence). Trimming removed 4 bases from V and 5 bases from J, with 11 bases in between. This CDR3 contains 13 residues. This CDR3 is CASSYWGRTEAFF. As DNA, the CDR3 is TGTGCCAGCAGCTATTGGGGGCGGACTGAAGCTTTCTTT.

The V call is TRBV3-1 (or the pseudogene TRBV3-2), the J call TRBJ2-7, with a possible D match to TRBD1 (5 bases). This CDR3 has 13 residues. The V gene's germline CDR1 is LGHDT and CDR2 YNNKEL (reference sequence). Trimming stripped 5 bases from V and 0 bases from J, with 8 bases between. The CDR3 DNA follows: TGTGCCAGCAGCTTGACAGTCTCCTACGAGCAGTACTTC. Protein sequence: CASSLTVSYEQYF.

The gene calls are TRBV5-1 and TRBJ1-2; D call uncertain. Per the germline V gene, CDR1 is SGHRS and CDR2 is YFSETQ. V gave up 0 bases and J gave up 6 bases, with 12 bases separating them. The CDR3 is made up of 14 amino acids. The CDR3 protein is CASSLEAPGNGYTF. The CDR3 coding sequence is TGCGCCAGCAGCTTGGAGGCGCCCGGGAATGGCTACACCTTC.

The chain combines TRBV10-2 with TRBJ2-5, with TRBD1 matching over 8 bases. The junction had 12 bases not matched to a gene; V was cut back by 10 bases and J by 2 bases. CDR3 length: 15 residues. CDR1 is WSHSY, CDR2 SAAADI, per germline. CDR3 bases: TGCGCCACCGACACAAGGACAGGGAATCAAGAGACCCAGTACTTC. It translates to CATDTRTGNQETQYF.

The chain is built from TRBV6-6 and TRBJ2-3, with 10 nucleotides matching TRBD2. CDR3 length: 18 residues. The germline V gene has CDR1 MNHNY and CDR2 SVGAGI (reference sequence). The junction had 14 bases not matched to a gene; V was cut back by 6 bases and J by 2 bases. The CDR3 reads CASSRATSGVGTTDTQYF. CDR3 DNA sequence: TGTGCCAGCAGCCGAGCTACTAGCGGGGTTGGAACCACAGATACGCAGTATTTT.

The V gene is TRBV3-1 (or the pseudogene TRBV3-2), the J gene TRBJ1-6; 8 bases are shared with TRBD1. V gave up 4 bases and J gave up 8 bases; unmatched junction bases: 10. Looked up from germline, CDR1 is LGHDT and CDR2 is YNNKEL (reference sequence). This CDR3 is built from 16 residues. CDR3 protein: CASSLRQGHSDSPLHF. The CDR3 DNA is TGTGCCAGCAGCCTACGACAGGGGCATTCAGATTCACCCCTCCACTTT.

As DNA, the CDR3 is TGTGCCAGCAGCCTGGGAGGACTAGCGGGGGAGTACGAGCAGTACTTC. Its translation: CASSLGGLAGEYEQYF. This chain joins TRBV3-1 (or the pseudogene TRBV3-2) and TRBJ2-7, with TRBD2 matching over 13 bases. J gave up 4 bases and V 4 bases, and 7 bases lay outside the gene matches. The CDR3 loop spans 16 amino acids. Germline CDR1 reads LGHDT; CDR2 reads YNNKEL (reference sequence).

The J gene is TRBJ1-1, the V gene TRBV12-3 or TRBV12-4; no definite D call. Trimming took 3 bases from V and 5 from J, leaving 7 bases between them. The CDR3 is 12 amino acids. CDR3 coding DNA: TGTGCCAGCAGTTTTTCCACTACTGAAGCTTTCTTT. Its translation is CASSFSTTEAFF.

V is TRBV5-1 and J is TRBJ2-5; 10 positions agree with TRBD1. V shed 4 bases, J shed 4 bases, and the junction held 10 bases outside the gene matches. Germline V gene lookup returns CDR1 SGHRS and CDR2 YFSETQ. The CDR3 is 16 residues long. The CDR3 spells CASSPIRQGASETQYF. In nucleotides, the CDR3 is TGCGCCAGCAGCCCGATAAGACAGGGGGCCTCAGAGACCCAGTACTTC.

This rearrangement joins TRBV12-5 to TRBJ1-4; the D is unclear. V was shortened by 3 bases and J by 4 bases, with 3 bases between the two germline ends. The CDR3 extends over 12 amino acids. Germline V gives CDR1 LGHNT, CDR2 FRNRAP. The chain's CDR3 is CASGFINEKLFF. CDR3 DNA sequence: TGTGCTAGTGGTTTCATTAATGAAAAACTGTTTTTT. Full variable domain (rest looked up from reference TRBV12-5 and TRBJ1-4): DARVTQTPRHKVTEMGQEVTMRCQPILGHNTVFWYRQTMMQGLELLAYFRNRAPLDDSGMPKDRFSAEMPDATLATLKIQPSEPRDSAVYFCASGFINEKLFFGSGTQLSVL.

This clone was recorded once. J is TRBJ2-6 and V is TRBV12-3 or TRBV12-4, with D unresolved. V lost 8 bases to trimming and J lost 3 bases, with 5 bases between them. CDR3 length: 12 amino acids. CDR3 nucleotides: TGTGCCAGCCGTCTTGGGGCCAACGTCCTGACTTTC. It translates to CASRLGANVLTF.

This clone was seen at least ten times. The rearrangement joins TRBV15 to TRBJ2-4; TRBD1 agrees at 7 bases. The CDR3 consists of 15 residues. Unmatched junction bases numbered 10, after V lost 2 bases and J lost 9 bases. Germline CDR1 LNHNV, CDR2 YYDKDF (reference sequence). DNA for the CDR3: TGTGCCACCAGCAGATCCATCGGGGCAGGGGGCATTCAGTACTTC. The encoded protein is CATSRSIGAGGIQYF.

The rearrangement joins TRBV19 to TRBJ1-5; perhaps TRBD1 as D (5 bases). Trimming shortened V by 7 bases and J by 2 bases, and 21 bases separated the two germline ends. This CDR3 has 17 residues. CDR1 and CDR2 from the germline V gene are LNHDA and SQIVND (reference sequence). In DNA, the CDR3 is TGTGCCAGTACTTTGGGCCTGGGGGACTTTGGCAATCAGCCCCAGCATTTT. The encoded protein is CASTLGLGDFGNQPQHF.

This sequence joins TRBV27 and TRBJ2-5; 15 bases fit TRBD2. J gave up 1 base and V 4 bases, and 16 bases lay outside the gene matches. This CDR3 is built from 21 residues. CDR1 and CDR2 (germline): MNHEY, SMNVEV (reference sequence). The CDR3 region is CASSSVPGLAGGVLLQETQYF. The CDR3 DNA reads as TGTGCCAGCAGTTCTGTACCGGGACTAGCGGGGGGAGTTCTCCTCCAAGAGACCCAGTACTTC.

This chain joins TRBV7-2 and TRBJ2-1; 8 nucleotides agree with TRBD1. With V trimmed by 2 bases and J by 7 bases, 4 bases remained unmatched. CDR3 length: 14 amino acids. The germline CDR1 and CDR2 sequences are SGHTA and FQGNSA. In DNA, the CDR3 is TGTGCCAGCAGCTTAATCCAGGGGGCGAATGAGCAGTTCTTC. This gives the protein CASSLIQGANEQFF.

Concerning this clone: Germline is not matched at one junction end, which may reflect a read error. The chain joins TRBV12-3 or TRBV12-4 to TRBJ1-5; D remains ambiguous. The CDR3 sequence is 13 residues long. For the CDR3, the DNA is TGTGCCAGGAGTTTATGGATCAGGCAGCCCCAGCATTTT. Its protein product is CARSLWIRQPQHF.

The chain joins TRBV18 to TRBJ1-1; D gene uncertain. The length of the CDR3 is 13 residues. V was clipped by 11 bases and J by 4 bases, with 17 bases between them. Germline-derived CDR1 and CDR2 are KGHSH and LQKENI. The CDR3 sequence: CACSAQEGTEAFF. DNA for the CDR3: TGTGCCTGTTCCGCCCAAGAGGGCACTGAAGCTTTCTTT.

The chain links TRBV7-8 to TRBJ2-1; D perhaps matches TRBD2 (6 bases). CDR1 SGHVS and CDR2 FQNEAQ come from the germline V gene. This CDR3 has 14 amino acids. V lost 7 bases and J 3 bases, leaving 13 bases between the germline ends. CDR3 residues: CASKRRVDYNEQFF. The CDR3, as DNA: TGTGCCAGCAAAAGGAGGGTAGACTACAATGAGCAGTTCTTC.

The chain recombines TRBV7-8 with TRBJ1-6, with 8 bases identical to TRBD1. Germline V lookup: CDR1 SGHVS, CDR2 FQNEAQ. The CDR3 has 15 amino acids. Trimming removed 4 bases from V and 11 bases from J; junction bases left unmatched: 10. The CDR3 reads CASSSSDRVSTPLHF. In DNA, the CDR3 is TGTGCCAGCAGCTCATCGGACAGGGTTTCTACACCCCTCCACTTT. Complete variable domain (other parts from reference TRBV7-8 and TRBJ1-6): GAGVSQSPRYKVAKRGQDVALRCDPISGHVSLFWYQQALGQGPEFLTYFQNEAQLDKSGLPSDRFFAERPEGSVSTLKIQRTQQEDSAVYLCASSSSDRVSTPLHFGNGTRLTVT.